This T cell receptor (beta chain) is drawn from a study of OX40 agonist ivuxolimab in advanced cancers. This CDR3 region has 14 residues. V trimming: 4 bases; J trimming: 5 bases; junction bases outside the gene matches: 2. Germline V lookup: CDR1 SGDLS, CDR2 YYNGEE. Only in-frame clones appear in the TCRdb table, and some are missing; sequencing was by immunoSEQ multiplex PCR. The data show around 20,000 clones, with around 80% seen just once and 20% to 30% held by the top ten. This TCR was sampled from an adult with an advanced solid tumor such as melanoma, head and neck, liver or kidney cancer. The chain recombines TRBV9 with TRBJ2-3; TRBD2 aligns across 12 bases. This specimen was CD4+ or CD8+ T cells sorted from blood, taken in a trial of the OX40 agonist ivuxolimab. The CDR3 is CASSPSGREDTQYF. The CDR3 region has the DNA TGTGCCAGCAGCCCTAGCGGGAGGGAAGATACGCAGTATTTT.